This note documents a single TCR beta chain sequence. V gave up 1 base and J gave up 0 bases, with 10 bases separating them. Germline V CDR1 and CDR2: SGHDT, YYEEEE. The CDR3 is 15 amino acids. The data stem from a study of control samples from healthy donors and cancer patients. Only in-frame clones appear in the TCRdb table, and some are missing; sequencing was by immunoSEQ multiplex PCR. The data contain under 80,000 clones, over 75% of them singletons. The TCR comes from a man in his fifties in good health. The chain has TRBV5-6 and TRBJ2-5; no firm D call. The sample taken for sequencing was blood. Here the CDR3 reads CASSLPGAYQETQYF. DNA for the CDR3: TGTGCCAGCAGCTTGCCGGGCGCATACCAAGAGACCCAGTACTTC.